Below are 30 T cell receptor beta chains sequenced from a single sample in a study of metastatic and nonmetastatic thyroid tumors. No treatment had been given to any patient before thyroid surgery. TCRdb reanalyzed the PCR reads via MiXCR. The table shows about 59,000 clones, with roughly 17% occurring only once. Sequenced material: blood. The receptors originated from a male donor with papillary thyroid cancer or a benign thyroid nodule (not recorded which). Some clones in this sample may be carry-over from other donors' samples.

This clone was detected ten times or more. The chain carries TRBV7-3 and TRBJ2-5, with 11 bases aligning to TRBD2. This CDR3 spans 15 amino acids. Germline CDR1 SGHTA, CDR2 FQGTGA. V shed 5 bases and J 7 bases; nucleotides not matched to a gene: 9. The CDR3 sequence is CASSTGLAGAGTQYF. The DNA of the CDR3 is TGTGCCAGCAGCACCGGACTAGCGGGTGCCGGGACCCAGTACTTC.

The rearrangement joins TRBV6-1 to TRBJ2-2; D is unresolved. CDR1 is MNHNS, CDR2 SASEGT, per germline. This CDR3 is 15 amino acids long. The V end lost 4 bases, the J end lost 6 bases, and 15 bases lay between the germline ends. Here the CDR3 reads CASSVDLLGSGELFF. Here the CDR3 DNA reads TGTGCCAGCAGTGTAGATTTGCTGGGTTCCGGGGAGCTGTTTTTT.

Points on this clone: This may stem from a read error, because a much larger clone lies one nucleotide away. Other DNA variants within this sample encode the same CDR3. The rearrangement joins TRBV18 to TRBJ2-5; D is perhaps TRBD1 or TRBD2 (5 bases each). The V gene lost 6 bases and the J gene lost 0 bases, with 14 bases spanning the gap. Germline loops: CDR1 KGHSH, CDR2 LQKENI. The CDR3 runs 15 residues. CDR3 in amino acids: CASSLDSGYQETQYF. The DNA for the CDR3 is TGTGCCAGCTCCCTGGACTCAGGGTACCAAGAGACCCAGTACTTC.

This clone was found many times. This chain connects TRBV28 to TRBJ2-2; D gene unclear. The V end lost 7 bases, the J end lost 1 base, and 13 bases lay between the germline ends. The CDR3 contains 15 residues. Germline CDR1 reads MDHEN; CDR2 reads SYDVKM. CDR3 bases: TGTGCCAGCACTCCCGTTGCCAAGAACACCGGGGAGCTGTTTTTT. It yields the protein CASTPVAKNTGELFF.

At least ten counts were recorded for this clone. In the same sample, other DNA sequences code for this CDR3. The J gene is TRBJ2-2, the V gene TRBV12-5, with TRBD2 matching over 7 bases. The CDR3 covers 17 residues. The germline V gene encodes CDR1 LGHNT and CDR2 FRNRAP. J gave up 4 bases and V 0 bases, and 8 bases lay outside the gene matches. The CDR3 loop is CASGLVVGREFTGELFF. The DNA for the CDR3 is TGTGCTAGTGGTTTGGTAGTTGGGCGGGAGTTCACCGGGGAGCTGTTTTTT.

This clone has just a few counts. The J gene is TRBJ2-1, the V gene TRBV12-3 or TRBV12-4; TRBD1 agrees at 10 bases. V lost 5 bases and J lost 9; bases outside the gene matches: 10. The CDR3 totals 15 residues. In DNA form, the CDR3 reads TGTGCCAGCAGTAGAGGACAGGGGGATTACGGTGAGCAGTTCTTC. Its translation: CASSRGQGDYGEQFF.

This clone was recorded at least ten times. V and J are TRBV5-1 and TRBJ2-2; 9 bases fit TRBD1. Germline V gives CDR1 SGHRS, CDR2 YFSETQ. Trimming cost V 3 bases and J 4 bases; bases outside gene matches: 4. The CDR3 loop spans 15 amino acids. The chain's CDR3 is CASSWGQGGTGELFF. In DNA, the CDR3 is TGCGCCAGCAGCTGGGGACAGGGAGGCACCGGGGAGCTGTTTTTT.

This clone was detected many times. The chain is built from TRBV27 and TRBJ2-1; TRBD1 matches at 7 bases. Germline V lookup: CDR1 MNHEY, CDR2 SMNVEV (reference sequence). With V trimmed by 5 bases and J by 7 bases, 11 bases remained unmatched. This CDR3 has 15 residues. The chain's CDR3 is CASSNAGGGRNEQFF. The CDR3, as DNA: TGTGCCAGCAGTAACGCAGGGGGTGGGCGGAATGAGCAGTTCTTC.

This clone was detected many times. The chain recombines TRBV4-3 with TRBJ2-2; TRBD1 agrees at 8 bases. The CDR3 has 18 amino acids. The V segment lost 3 bases and the J segment 6 bases; nucleotides outside the gene matches: 15. The germline CDR1 and CDR2 sequences are LGHNA and YSLEER. The CDR3 sequence: CASSHAMARGLFAGELFF. In DNA form, the CDR3 reads TGCGCCAGCAGCCACGCGATGGCCAGGGGGCTTTTCGCCGGGGAGCTGTTTTTT.

This clone was seen at least ten times. This rearrangement joins TRBV28 to TRBJ2-1; TRBD2 is a possible D gene (7 bases). The germline V gene has CDR1 MDHEN and CDR2 SYDVKM. V lost 3 bases to trimming and J lost 0 bases, with 15 bases between them. This CDR3 is built from 17 residues. This CDR3 is CASSFSAGAPSYNEQFF. The CDR3, as DNA: TGTGCCAGCAGTTTCTCCGCGGGGGCCCCCTCCTACAATGAGCAGTTCTTC.

V and J are TRBV4-3 and TRBJ2-7; D may correspond to TRBD1 or TRBD2 (5 bases each). This CDR3 has 16 amino acids. Deletions cut 0 bases from V and 2 bases from J, with 14 bases between. Germline V gene lookup returns CDR1 LGHNA and CDR2 YSLEER. CDR3 in DNA: TGCGCCAGCAGCCAAGAGGGACCGCTAAAAGCCTACGAGCAGTACTTC. It is translated as CASSQEGPLKAYEQYF.

The table lists this clone with many counts. This chain uses TRBV10-3 with TRBJ1-5; 7 bases agree with TRBD1. Germline CDR1 and CDR2: ENHRY and SYGVKD. J lost 2 bases, V lost 0 bases, and 4 bases had no gene match. CDR3 length equals 16 residues. The CDR3 spells CAISESTGLGNQPQHF. The CDR3 DNA reads TGTGCCATCAGTGAGTCGACAGGGTTGGGCAATCAGCCCCAGCATTTT.

This clone has at least ten counts. The same CDR3 also results from other DNA sequences found in this sample. The rearrangement uses TRBV15 and TRBJ2-3, with TRBD1 identical over 10 bases. From germline, CDR1 is LNHNV and CDR2 YYDKDF (reference sequence). V was clipped by 1 base and J by 6 bases; unmatched bases: 7. The CDR3 totals 16 residues. The CDR3, as DNA: TGTGCCACCAGCAGAGGGGACAGGGGTTTAACCGATACGCAGTATTTT. Protein: CATSRGDRGLTDTQYF.

This clone appeared many times. The chain couples TRBV5-4 to TRBJ1-4; 8 bases are a match to TRBD1. Losses at the gene ends were 4 bases for V and 5 bases for J; bases not matched to a gene: 10. This CDR3 has 16 amino acids. Germline CDR1 and CDR2: SGHNT and YYREEE (reference sequence). The CDR3 is CASSTGDRTSNEKLFF. The CDR3 nucleotides are TGTGCCAGCAGCACTGGGGACAGGACTAGCAATGAAAAACTGTTTTTT.

This clone was counted many times. This chain connects TRBV20-1 to TRBJ2-7, with D perhaps TRBD1 or TRBD2 (5 bases each). CDR3 length: 15 residues. Germline assignment: CDR1 DFQATT and CDR2 SNEGSKA (reference sequence). V lost 0 bases to trimming and J lost 4 bases, with 16 bases between them. The CDR3 protein is CSARERGTAGYEQYV. CDR3 coding DNA: TGCAGTGCTAGAGAACGAGGGACGGCTGGGTACGAGCAGTACGTC.

Of note for this clone: This may stem from a read error, because a much larger clone lies one nucleotide away. The chain uses TRBV5-4 and TRBJ1-1; 8 bases match TRBD1. Germline trimming cut 1 base from V and 4 bases from J; bases unmatched to any gene: 3. The germline CDR1 and CDR2 sequences are SGHNT and YYREEE (reference sequence). The length of the CDR3 is 14 residues. The CDR3 region is CASSLQGAPTEAFF. The CDR3 nucleotides read TGTGCCAGCAGCTTGCAGGGGGCGCCCACTGAAGCTTTCTTT.

The table lists this clone with many counts. The chain joins TRBV6-4 to TRBJ2-2; 14 nucleotides align to TRBD2. The germline CDR1 and CDR2 sequences are MRHNA and SNTAGT. V dropped 5 bases and J dropped 4; count of bases not matched to a gene: 12. The CDR3 sequence is 19 residues long. CDR3 in DNA: TGTGCCAGCAGTCCAGCCGGGACTAGCGGGAGAGAGTCCACCGGGGAGCTGTTTTTT. Its translation: CASSPAGTSGRESTGELFF.

This clone was detected once. V usage is TRBV20-1 and J usage is TRBJ1-2; no clear D gene. This CDR3 has 11 amino acids. Germline CDR1 reads DFQATT; CDR2 reads SNEGSKA (reference sequence). V was clipped by 2 bases and J by 7 bases, with 8 bases between them. CDR3 amino acids: CSARPGLGYTF. As DNA, the CDR3 is TGCAGTGCTAGACCCGGGCTTGGCTACACCTTC.

This clone came up many times. The chain is built from TRBV28 and TRBJ2-5, with TRBD2 identical over 8 bases. The CDR3 is made up of 15 amino acids. The junction had 12 bases not matched to a gene; V was cut back by 7 bases and J by 5 bases. The germline V gene encodes CDR1 MDHEN and CDR2 SYDVKM. As DNA, the CDR3 is TGTGCCAGCACAACCGGGACTAGGTATGATGAGACCCAGTACTTC. Translation: CASTTGTRYDETQYF.

This clone was seen at least ten times. This chain links TRBV6-2 or TRBV6-3 with TRBJ2-4; perhaps TRBD2 as D (5 bases). V lost 5 bases to trimming and J lost 7 bases, with 12 bases between them. This CDR3 region has 13 residues. The germline CDR1 and CDR2 sequences are MNHEY and SVGEGT. DNA of the CDR3: TGTGCCAGCAGTCGGGTCCGAGGGAACATTCAGTACTTC. Protein: CASSRVRGNIQYF.

As regards this clone: A much more abundant neighbour one base away suggests this may be a read error. This chain uses TRBV24-1 with TRBJ2-5, with no clear D. CDR1 and CDR2 (germline): KGHDR, SFDVKD. The CDR3 is 11 residues long. The CDR3 sequence: CATSDLETKYF. In DNA, the CDR3 is TGTGCCACCAGTGATTTAGAGACCAAGTACTTC.

This clone is classed as medium-sized. This chain connects TRBV6-1 to TRBJ1-1; D is possibly TRBD1 (5 bases). The germline V gene encodes CDR1 MNHNS and CDR2 SASEGT. The CDR3 consists of 14 residues. The V and J ends lost 5 bases and 4 bases respectively, with 14 bases between them. CDR3 residues: CASSHTQGATEAFF. For the CDR3, the DNA is TGTGCCAGCAGTCATACCCAGGGCGCCACTGAAGCTTTCTTT.

The table lists this clone with many counts. The chain is built from TRBV6-1 and TRBJ1-1; TRBD1 aligns across 7 bases. Unmatched junction bases numbered 10, after V lost 5 bases and J lost 4 bases. The CDR3 runs 15 residues. The germline gives CDR1 MNHNS, CDR2 SASEGT. CDR3 coding DNA: TGTGCCAGCAGTCCTACAGGGGTTGGGTTCACTGAAGCTTTCTTT. This codes for CASSPTGVGFTEAFF.

This clone was recorded at least ten times. This chain connects TRBV7-6 to TRBJ2-5; 9 bases are a match to TRBD1. Germline V gene data show CDR1 as SGHVS and CDR2 as FNYEAQ. The CDR3 spans 16 residues. J lost 7 bases, V lost 5 bases, and 14 bases had no gene match. The CDR3 sequence is CASSPGTGWGSGTQYF. For the CDR3, the DNA is TGTGCCAGCAGCCCCGGGACAGGGTGGGGTTCGGGGACCCAGTACTTC.

The table lists this clone with a few counts. The CDR3 loop is CASSSQGGGEQYF. The CDR3 DNA sequence: TGTGCCAGCAGTTCCCAGGGGGGGGGCGAGCAGTACTTC. The chain joins TRBV12-3 or TRBV12-4 to TRBJ2-7; D possibly uses TRBD1 or TRBD2 (7 bases each). V was cut by 4 bases and J by 6 bases, with 13 bases left in between. CDR3 length: 13 residues.

This clone was detected ten times or more. DNA for the CDR3: TGTGCCAGCAGCCTAGGGGCGGGCCATCGTGTAGAGACCCAGTACTTC. Protein product: CASSLGAGHRVETQYF. The gene calls are TRBV7-6 and TRBJ2-5; D is possibly TRBD1 or TRBD2 (5 bases each). Trimming removed 5 bases from V and 4 bases from J, with 20 bases in between. Germline assignment: CDR1 SGHVS and CDR2 FNYEAQ. There are 16 residues in the CDR3.

This clone has a count of ten or more. Other nucleotide sequences from this sample produce the same CDR3. The rearrangement links TRBV29-1 to TRBJ2-2; D uncertain. This CDR3 contains 13 residues. Trimming stripped 3 bases from V and 5 bases from J, with 10 bases between. Germline assignment: CDR1 SQVTM and CDR2 ANQGSEA. The CDR3 DNA is TGCAGCGTTGATGGGGTCGGGACCGGGGAGCTGTTTTTT. It codes for CSVDGVGTGELFF.

Ten or more counts support this clone. The chain employs TRBV11-3 and TRBJ2-7, with D perhaps given as TRBD1 or TRBD2 (5 bases each). Germline loops: CDR1 SGHNT, CDR2 YENEEA. The V end lost 1 base, the J end lost 3 bases, and 13 bases lay between the germline ends. This CDR3 contains 15 residues. CDR3 nucleotide sequence: TGTGCCAGCAGCTTAGGTCCGGGGCCCGACTACGAGCAGTACTTC. Its protein is CASSLGPGPDYEQYF. Full variable domain (missing parts from reference TRBV11-3 and TRBJ2-7): EAGVVQSPRYKIIEKKQPVAFWCNPISGHNTLYWYLQNLGQGPELLIRYENEEAVDDSQLPKDRFSAERLKGVDSTLKIQPAELGDSAVYLCASSLGPGPDYEQYFGPGTRLTVT.

The V call is TRBV20-1, the J call TRBJ2-3; maybe TRBD2 (5 bases). Germline lookup yields CDR1 DFQATT and CDR2 SNEGSKA (reference sequence). This CDR3 is built from 14 residues. Trimming removed 6 bases at V and 0 bases at J, with 13 bases between. This chain's CDR3 is CSASYGGSTDTQYF. The CDR3 region has the DNA TGCAGTGCCTCATACGGAGGAAGCACAGATACGCAGTATTTT.

Only a few counts were recorded for this clone. The V and J genes are TRBV10-1 and TRBJ1-1; 9 bases align to TRBD1. Trimming at V came to 5 bases and at J to 2 bases, leaving 9 bases not matched to a gene. The germline gives CDR1 WNHNN, CDR2 SYGVQD (reference sequence). The CDR3 loop spans 16 amino acids. CDR3 protein: CASSPGQGRPNTEAFF. The CDR3 region has the DNA TGCGCCAGCAGTCCGGGACAGGGTCGACCCAACACTGAAGCTTTCTTT.